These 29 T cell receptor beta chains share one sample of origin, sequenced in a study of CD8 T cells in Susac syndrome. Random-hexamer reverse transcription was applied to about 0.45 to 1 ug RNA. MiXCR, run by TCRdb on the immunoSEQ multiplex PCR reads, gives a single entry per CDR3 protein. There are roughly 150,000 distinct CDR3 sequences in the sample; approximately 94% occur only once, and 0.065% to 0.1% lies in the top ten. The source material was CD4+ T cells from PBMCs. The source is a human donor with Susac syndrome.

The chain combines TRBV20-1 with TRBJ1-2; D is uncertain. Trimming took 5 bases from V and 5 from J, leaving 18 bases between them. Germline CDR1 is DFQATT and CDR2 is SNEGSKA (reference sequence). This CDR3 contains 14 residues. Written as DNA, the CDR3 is TGCAGTGCTCGACTACAGAGGGTTGTTTATGGCTACACCTTC. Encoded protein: CSARLQRVVYGYTF.

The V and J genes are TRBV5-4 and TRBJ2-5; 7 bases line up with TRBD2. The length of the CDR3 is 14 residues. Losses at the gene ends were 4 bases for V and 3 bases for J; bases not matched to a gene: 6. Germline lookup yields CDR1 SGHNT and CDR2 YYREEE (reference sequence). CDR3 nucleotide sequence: TGTGCCAGCAGCACGGAGCGGGGAGAAGAGACCCAGTACTTC. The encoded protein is CASSTERGEETQYF.

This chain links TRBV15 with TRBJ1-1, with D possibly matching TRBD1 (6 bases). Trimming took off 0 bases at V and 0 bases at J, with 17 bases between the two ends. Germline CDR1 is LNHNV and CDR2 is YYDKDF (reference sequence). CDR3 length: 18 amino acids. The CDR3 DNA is TGTGCCACCAGCAGAGATCGGCGGGGGGCGGCTATGAACACTGAAGCTTTCTTT. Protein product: CATSRDRRGAAMNTEAFF. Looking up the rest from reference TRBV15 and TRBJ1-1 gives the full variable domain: DAMVIQNPRYQVTQFGKPVTLSCSQTLNHNVMYWYQQKSSQAPKLLFHYYDKDFNNEADTPDNFQSRRPNTSFCFLDIRSPGLGDTAMYLCATSRDRRGAAMNTEAFFGQGTRLTVV.

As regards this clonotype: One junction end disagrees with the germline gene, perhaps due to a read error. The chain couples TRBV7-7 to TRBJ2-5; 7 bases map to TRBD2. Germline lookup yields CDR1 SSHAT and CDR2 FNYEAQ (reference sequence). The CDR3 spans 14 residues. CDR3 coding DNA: TGTGCTAGCAGCCATAGCGGGTTCGGTGAGACCCAGTACTTC. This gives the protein CASSHSGFGETQYF. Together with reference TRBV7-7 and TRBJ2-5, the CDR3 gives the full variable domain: GAGVSQSPRYKVTKRGQDVTLRCDPISSHATLYWYQQALGQGPEFLTYFNYEAQPDKSGLPSDRFSAERPEGSISTLTIQRTEQRDSAMYRCASSHSGFGETQYFGPGTRLLVL.

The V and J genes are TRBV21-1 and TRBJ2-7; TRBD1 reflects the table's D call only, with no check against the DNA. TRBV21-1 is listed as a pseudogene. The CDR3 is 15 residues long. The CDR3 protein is CASSNIHRVSYEQYF. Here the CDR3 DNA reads TGTGCCAGCAGCAATATACACAGGGTCTCCTACGAGCAGTACTTC.

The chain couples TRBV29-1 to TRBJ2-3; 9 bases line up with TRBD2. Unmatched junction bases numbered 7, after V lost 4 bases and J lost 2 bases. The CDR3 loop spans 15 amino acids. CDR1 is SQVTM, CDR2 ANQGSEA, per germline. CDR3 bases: TGCAGCGTTGTTATCAGCGGGGGGCCCACAGATACGCAGTATTTT. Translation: CSVVISGGPTDTQYF.

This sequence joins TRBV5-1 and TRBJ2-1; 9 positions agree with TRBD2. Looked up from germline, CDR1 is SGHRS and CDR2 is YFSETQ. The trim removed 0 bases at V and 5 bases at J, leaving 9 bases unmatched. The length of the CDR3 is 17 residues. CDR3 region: CASSLGALAGADNEQFF. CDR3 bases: TGCGCCAGCAGCTTGGGGGCCTTAGCGGGAGCGGACAATGAGCAGTTCTTC.

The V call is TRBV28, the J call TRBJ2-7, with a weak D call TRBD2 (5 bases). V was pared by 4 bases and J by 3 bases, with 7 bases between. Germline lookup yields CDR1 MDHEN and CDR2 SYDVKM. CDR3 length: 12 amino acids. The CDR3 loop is CASSSGIYEQYF. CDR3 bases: TGTGCCAGCAGTTCGGGAATCTACGAGCAGTACTTC.

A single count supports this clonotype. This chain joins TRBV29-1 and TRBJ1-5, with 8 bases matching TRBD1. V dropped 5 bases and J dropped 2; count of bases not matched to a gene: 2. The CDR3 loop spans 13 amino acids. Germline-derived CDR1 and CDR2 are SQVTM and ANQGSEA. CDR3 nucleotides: TGCAGCGTTCAGGGACAGGGCAATCAGCCCCAGCATTTT. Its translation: CSVQGQGNQPQHF.

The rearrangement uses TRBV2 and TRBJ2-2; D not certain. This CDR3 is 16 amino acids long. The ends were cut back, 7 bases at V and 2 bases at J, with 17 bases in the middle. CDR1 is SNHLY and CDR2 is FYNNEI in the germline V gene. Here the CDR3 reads CASTPERGPNTGELFF. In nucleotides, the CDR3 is TGTGCCAGCACTCCGGAGCGCGGACCTAACACCGGGGAGCTGTTTTTT.

The CDR3 here is CASSRGSGAGETQYF. CDR3 nucleotides: TGCGCCAGCAGCCGTGGCTCGGGGGCAGGGGAGACCCAGTACTTC. The rearrangement joins TRBV5-1 to TRBJ2-5; D possibly matches TRBD1 or TRBD2 (6 bases each). Looked up from germline, CDR1 is SGHRS and CDR2 is YFSETQ. V lost 4 bases and J 5 bases, leaving 18 bases between the germline ends. CDR3 length equals 15 residues.

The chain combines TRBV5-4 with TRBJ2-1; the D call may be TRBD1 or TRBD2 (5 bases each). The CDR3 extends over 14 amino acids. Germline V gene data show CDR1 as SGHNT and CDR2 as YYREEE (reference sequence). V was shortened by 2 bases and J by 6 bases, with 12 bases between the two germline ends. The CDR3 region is CASSFGREINEQFF. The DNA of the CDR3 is TGTGCCAGCAGCTTTGGCAGGGAGATCAATGAGCAGTTCTTC. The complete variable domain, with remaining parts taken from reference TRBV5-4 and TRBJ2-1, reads ETGVTQSPTHLIKTRGQQVTLRCSSQSGHNTVSWYQQALGQGPQFIFQYYREEENGRGNFPPRFSGLQFPNYSSELNVNALELDDSALYLCASSFGREINEQFFGPGTRLTVL.

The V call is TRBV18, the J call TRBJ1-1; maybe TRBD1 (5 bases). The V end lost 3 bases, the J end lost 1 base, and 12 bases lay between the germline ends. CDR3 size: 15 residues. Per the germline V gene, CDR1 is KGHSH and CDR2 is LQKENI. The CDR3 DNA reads TGTGCCAGCTCACCGGGAGGACATTGGAACACTGAAGCTTTCTTT. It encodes CASSPGGHWNTEAFF. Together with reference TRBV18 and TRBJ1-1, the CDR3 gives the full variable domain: NAGVMQNPRHLVRRRGQEARLRCSPMKGHSHVYWYRQLPEEGLKFMVYLQKENIIDESGMPKERFSAEFPKEGPSILRIQQVVRGDSAAYFCASSPGGHWNTEAFFGQGTRLTVV.

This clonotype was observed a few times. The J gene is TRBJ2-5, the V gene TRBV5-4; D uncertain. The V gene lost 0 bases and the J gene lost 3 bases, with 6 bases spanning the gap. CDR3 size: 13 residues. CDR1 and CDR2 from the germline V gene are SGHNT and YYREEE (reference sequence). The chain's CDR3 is CASSLVGKETQYF. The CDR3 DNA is TGTGCCAGCAGCTTGGTAGGCAAAGAGACCCAGTACTTC.

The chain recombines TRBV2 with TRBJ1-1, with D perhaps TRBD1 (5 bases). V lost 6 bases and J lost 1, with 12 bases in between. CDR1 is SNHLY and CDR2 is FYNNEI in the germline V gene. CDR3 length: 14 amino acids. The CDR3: CASSGLGTNTEAFF. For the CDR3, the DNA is TGTGCCAGCAGCGGGCTGGGGACGAACACTGAAGCTTTCTTT.

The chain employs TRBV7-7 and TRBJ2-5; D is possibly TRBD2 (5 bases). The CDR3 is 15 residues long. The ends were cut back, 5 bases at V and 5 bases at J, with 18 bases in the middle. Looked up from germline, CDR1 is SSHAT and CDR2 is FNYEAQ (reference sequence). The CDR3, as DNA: TGTGCCAGCAGCCCCCTTAATGCGGGTAGGGAGACCCAGTACTTC. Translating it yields CASSPLNAGRETQYF.

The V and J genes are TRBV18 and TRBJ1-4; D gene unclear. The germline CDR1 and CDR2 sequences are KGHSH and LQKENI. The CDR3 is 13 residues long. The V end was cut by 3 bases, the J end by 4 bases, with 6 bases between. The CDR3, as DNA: TGTGCCAGCTCACCGGGCCTTAATGAAAAACTGTTTTTT. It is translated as CASSPGLNEKLFF.

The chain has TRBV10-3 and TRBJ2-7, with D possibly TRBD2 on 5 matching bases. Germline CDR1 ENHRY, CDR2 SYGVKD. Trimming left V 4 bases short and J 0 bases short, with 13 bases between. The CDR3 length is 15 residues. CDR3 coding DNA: TGTGCCATCAGTGCAGCAGCGGCGAGCTCCTACGAGCAGTACTTC. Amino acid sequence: CAISAAAASSYEQYF.

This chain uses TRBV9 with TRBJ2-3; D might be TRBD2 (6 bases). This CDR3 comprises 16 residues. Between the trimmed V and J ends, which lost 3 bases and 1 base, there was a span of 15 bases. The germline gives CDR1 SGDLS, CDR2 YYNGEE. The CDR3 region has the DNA TGTGCCAGCAGCGCCCGAGGAGGGATGCGCACAGATACGCAGTATTTT. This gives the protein CASSARGGMRTDTQYF.

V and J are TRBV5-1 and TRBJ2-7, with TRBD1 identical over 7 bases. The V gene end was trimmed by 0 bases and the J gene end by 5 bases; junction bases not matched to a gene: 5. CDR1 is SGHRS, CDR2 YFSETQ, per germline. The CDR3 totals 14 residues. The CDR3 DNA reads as TGCGCCAGCAGCTTGGTACAGGGGAGCCACGAGCAGTACTTC. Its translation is CASSLVQGSHEQYF.

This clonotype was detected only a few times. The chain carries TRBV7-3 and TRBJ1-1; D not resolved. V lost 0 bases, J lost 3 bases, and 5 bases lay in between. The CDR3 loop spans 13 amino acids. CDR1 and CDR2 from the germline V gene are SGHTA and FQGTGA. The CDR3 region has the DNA TGTGCCAGCAGCTTAACGGCAGACACTGAAGCTTTCTTT. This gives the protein CASSLTADTEAFF. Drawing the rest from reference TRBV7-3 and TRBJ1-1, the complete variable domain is GAGVSQTPSNKVTEKGKYVELRCDPISGHTALYWYRQSLGQGPEFLIYFQGTGAADDSGLPNDRFFAVRPEGSVSTLKIQRTERGDSAVYLCASSLTADTEAFFGQGTRLTVV.

The CDR3 loop reads CASGAGLAGRETQYF. For the CDR3, the DNA is TGTGCCAGCGGCGCCGGACTAGCGGGTCGAGAGACCCAGTACTTC. V usage is TRBV11-2 and J usage is TRBJ2-5; 11 bases agree with TRBD2. Per the germline V gene, CDR1 is SGHAT and CDR2 is FQNNGV. Trimming took 8 bases from V and 4 from J; bases not matched to a gene: 9. This CDR3 region has 15 residues.

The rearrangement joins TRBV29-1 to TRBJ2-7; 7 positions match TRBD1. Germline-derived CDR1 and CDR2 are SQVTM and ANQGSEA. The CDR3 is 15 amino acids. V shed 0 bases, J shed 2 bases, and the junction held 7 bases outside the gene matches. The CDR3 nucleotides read TGCAGCGTTGAAGATGGACAGGCCGGACCCTACGAGCAGTACTTC. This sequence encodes CSVEDGQAGPYEQYF.

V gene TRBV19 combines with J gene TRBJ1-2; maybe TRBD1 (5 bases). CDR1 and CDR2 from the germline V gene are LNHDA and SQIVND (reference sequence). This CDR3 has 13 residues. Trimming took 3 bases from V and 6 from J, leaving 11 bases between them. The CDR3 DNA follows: TGTGCCAGTAGTATGGACACGGCCGATGGCTACACCTTC. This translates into CASSMDTADGYTF.

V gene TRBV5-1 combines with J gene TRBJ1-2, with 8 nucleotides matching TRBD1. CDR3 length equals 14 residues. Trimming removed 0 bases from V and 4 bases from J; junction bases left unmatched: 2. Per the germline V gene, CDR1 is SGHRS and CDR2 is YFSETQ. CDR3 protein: CASSLAGGVYGYTF. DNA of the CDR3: TGCGCCAGCAGCTTGGCAGGGGGCGTCTATGGCTACACCTTC.

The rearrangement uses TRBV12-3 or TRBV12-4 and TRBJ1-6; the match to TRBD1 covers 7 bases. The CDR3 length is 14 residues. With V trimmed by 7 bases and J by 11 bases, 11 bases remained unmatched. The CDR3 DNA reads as TGTGCCAGCACCGCGGACAGGAGCATCCCACCCCTCCACTTT. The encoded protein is CASTADRSIPPLHF.

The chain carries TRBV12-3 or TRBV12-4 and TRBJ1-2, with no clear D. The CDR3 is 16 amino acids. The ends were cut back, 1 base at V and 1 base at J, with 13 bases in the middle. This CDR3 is CASSLGSGSLNYGYTF. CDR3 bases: TGTGCCAGCAGTTTAGGGTCGGGCAGCCTTAACTATGGCTACACCTTC.

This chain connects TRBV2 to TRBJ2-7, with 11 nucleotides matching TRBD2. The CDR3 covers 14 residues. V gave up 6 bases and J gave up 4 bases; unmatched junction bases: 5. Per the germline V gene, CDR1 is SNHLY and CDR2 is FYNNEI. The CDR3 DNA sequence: TGTGCCAGCAGGTTAGCGGGAGGGCGGTACGAGCAGTACTTC. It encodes CASRLAGGRYEQYF. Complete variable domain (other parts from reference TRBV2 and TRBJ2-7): EPEVTQTPSHQVTQMGQEVILRCVPISNHLYFYWYRQILGQKVEFLVSFYNNEISEKSEIFDDQFSVERPDGSNFTLKIRSTKLEDSAMYFCASRLAGGRYEQYFGPGTRLTVT.

The chain's CDR3 is CSVALGTGDRGYTF. The CDR3 bases are TGCAGCGTCGCTTTGGGCACAGGGGATCGGGGCTACACCTTC. The chain uses TRBV29-1 and TRBJ1-2; 7 bases match TRBD1. The CDR3 is 14 amino acids. After removal of 6 bases from V and 8 bases from J, the junction contained 15 bases not matched to a gene. Germline V gives CDR1 SQVTM, CDR2 ANQGSEA.